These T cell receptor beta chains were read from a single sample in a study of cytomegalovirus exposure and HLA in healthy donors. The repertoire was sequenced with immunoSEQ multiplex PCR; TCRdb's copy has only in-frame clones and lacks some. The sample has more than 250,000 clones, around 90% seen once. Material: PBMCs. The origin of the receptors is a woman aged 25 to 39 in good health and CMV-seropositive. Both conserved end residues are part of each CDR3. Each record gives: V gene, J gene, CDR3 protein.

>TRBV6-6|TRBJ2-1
CASSYSLQEQFF
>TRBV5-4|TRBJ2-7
CASSIMGGSAEQYF
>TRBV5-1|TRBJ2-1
CASTSLAGGGNNEQFF
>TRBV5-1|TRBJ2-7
CASSSGGPSYEQYF
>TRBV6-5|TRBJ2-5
CASSYQGIRAVETQYF
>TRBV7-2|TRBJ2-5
CASSWVAGGQETQYF
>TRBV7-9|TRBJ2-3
CASSLPGEGTDTQYF
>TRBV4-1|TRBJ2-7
CASSQHGLAGEVLEQYF
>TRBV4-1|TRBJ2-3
CASRLTVPSTDTQYF
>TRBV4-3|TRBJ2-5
CASSQDGGAGETQYF
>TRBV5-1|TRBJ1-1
CASLDRDNNEAFF
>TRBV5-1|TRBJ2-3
CASRPEPLTDTQYF
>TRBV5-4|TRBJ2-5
CASSFQGQPETQYF
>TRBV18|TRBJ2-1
CASSRTLSGRAREDEQFF
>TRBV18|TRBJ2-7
CASSPRTGAYEQYF
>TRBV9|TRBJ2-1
CASSLLSGGAGEQFF
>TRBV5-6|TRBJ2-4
CASSLDWPTGGNIQYF
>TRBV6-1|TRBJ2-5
CASSEHTQETQYF
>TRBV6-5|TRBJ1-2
CASSQISTGAYGYTF
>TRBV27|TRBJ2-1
CASRPTGGDYNEQFF
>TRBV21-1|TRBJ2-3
CASSNPRSKGVGQGLWTDTQYF
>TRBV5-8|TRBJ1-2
CATQDDRDYGYTF
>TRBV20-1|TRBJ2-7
CSAPRGEQYF
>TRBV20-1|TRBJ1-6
CSAWSQSPLHF
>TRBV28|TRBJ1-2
CASSLPRTGYGYTF
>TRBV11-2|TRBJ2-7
CASSLGRLAGTYEQYF
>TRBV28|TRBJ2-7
CASRGAGEGYEQYF
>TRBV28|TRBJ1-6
CASLMGAGDSPLHF
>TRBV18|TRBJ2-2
CASSGTGTRNTGELFF